Listed below are T cell receptor beta chains from one sample, sequenced in a study of T cell responses to AZD1222 COVID-19 vaccine. Data came from immunoSEQ multiplex PCR; TCRdb stores just in-frame clones and leaves some out. Of some 120,000 clones detected, 65% to 90% appear once; the ten largest clones hold 25% to 35%. The specimen was peripheral blood, collected 28 days after the second AZD1222 dose. These receptors were taken from an adult who received the AZD1222 COVID-19 vaccine. Both conserved end residues are trimmed from each CDR3. Each record gives: J gene, D gene, V gene, CDR3 protein. D genes are given only for firm matches.

J: TRBJ1-5
D: TRBD1
V: TRBV18
CDR3: ASSRGQGPNQPQH

J: TRBJ1-1
D: NA
V: TRBV12-3/TRBV12-4
CDR3: ASSLGIEAF

J: TRBJ2-3
D: NA
V: TRBV19
CDR3: ASNPPGEGAEDTQY

J: TRBJ1-4
D: NA
V: TRBV6-5
CDR3: ASRDPRRDEKLF

J: TRBJ2-3
D: NA
V: TRBV4-3
CDR3: ASSQDPTGTQY

J: TRBJ2-5
D: NA
V: TRBV7-3
CDR3: ASSSQETQY

J: TRBJ2-7
D: NA
V: TRBV6-5
CDR3: ASSPLGSTYEQY

J: TRBJ1-5
D: NA
V: TRBV18
CDR3: ASSTESSNQPQH

J: TRBJ1-4
D: NA
V: TRBV5-8
CDR3: ASSLALSQDFVKLF

J: TRBJ1-1
D: NA
V: TRBV7-9
CDR3: ASVLGPNTEAF

J: TRBJ2-6
D: NA
V: TRBV5-6
CDR3: ASSLPGSGANVLT

J: TRBJ2-6
D: TRBD1
V: TRBV4-3
CDR3: ASSQGTGDSGANVLT

J: TRBJ1-5
D: NA
V: TRBV2
CDR3: ASSGIYQPQH

J: TRBJ1-1
D: NA
V: TRBV7-9
CDR3: ASSTTSNTEAF

J: TRBJ2-3
D: NA
V: TRBV5-1
CDR3: ASSSGTLTDTQY

J: TRBJ2-5
D: TRBD2
V: TRBV11-3
CDR3: ASSLGGGQETQY

J: TRBJ1-3
D: NA
V: TRBV27
CDR3: ASSYRGVGNTIY

J: TRBJ1-2
D: TRBD1
V: TRBV9
CDR3: ASSVLSTGDSGYT

J: TRBJ2-3
D: NA
V: TRBV5-1
CDR3: ASSPVSDTQY

J: TRBJ2-6
D: NA
V: TRBV5-4
CDR3: ASSSRQDAGANVLT

J: TRBJ2-7
D: TRBD2
V: TRBV4-3
CDR3: ASSQDVGGAYEQY

J: TRBJ1-1
D: NA
V: TRBV19
CDR3: ASSISGSTEAF

J: TRBJ2-3
D: NA
V: TRBV9
CDR3: ASSARLSRGQSTDTQY

J: TRBJ1-5
D: NA
V: TRBV7-2
CDR3: ASHRGGNQPQH

J: TRBJ1-2
D: NA
V: TRBV5-1
CDR3: ASSLATGGYGYT

J: TRBJ1-5
D: NA
V: TRBV28
CDR3: ASSSGGRDQPQH

J: TRBJ2-7
D: NA
V: TRBV5-1
CDR3: ASSGTNYEQY

J: TRBJ1-1
D: NA
V: TRBV30
CDR3: AWGDKYTEAF

J: TRBJ2-7
D: NA
V: TRBV7-3
CDR3: ASSFGTNYEQY

J: TRBJ1-2
D: NA
V: TRBV28
CDR3: ASSQPRTEDGYT

J: TRBJ2-7
D: TRBD2
V: TRBV6-5
CDR3: ASSYSLSGGVYEQY

J: TRBJ2-3
D: TRBD2
V: TRBV18
CDR3: ASSPTSGGAADTQY

J: TRBJ1-5
D: NA
V: TRBV7-2
CDR3: ASSPRGGGSQPQH

J: TRBJ1-1
D: NA
V: TRBV7-6
CDR3: ASSSRVNTEAF

J: TRBJ1-6
D: NA
V: TRBV11-2
CDR3: ASSRVIGANSPLH

J: TRBJ1-4
D: TRBD1
V: TRBV7-9
CDR3: ASNPSGTGGQFNEKLF

J: TRBJ1-2
D: TRBD1
V: TRBV5-8
CDR3: ASSLGRGDGYT

J: TRBJ2-1
D: TRBD2
V: TRBV29-1
CDR3: SGLAGWNEQF

J: TRBJ1-1
D: NA
V: TRBV12-3/TRBV12-4
CDR3: ASSLGPNTEAF

J: TRBJ2-5
D: TRBD1
V: TRBV18
CDR3: ASSQGVAGQVTQY

J: TRBJ1-4
D: NA
V: TRBV18
CDR3: ASSIGINEKLF

J: TRBJ1-2
D: NA
V: TRBV18
CDR3: ASSPPQGVGGYT

J: TRBJ2-1
D: NA
V: TRBV7-9
CDR3: ASSLVRGVPKNSYNEQF

J: TRBJ1-2
D: NA
V: TRBV19
CDR3: ASSQDNYGYT

J: TRBJ2-3
D: NA
V: TRBV19
CDR3: ASSPNRDTQY